The entry that follows covers one T cell receptor beta chain sequence. CDR3 size: 13 residues. V lost 6 bases and J lost 4, with 10 bases in between. Germline lookup yields CDR1 SGDLS and CDR2 YYNGEE. Profiled with immunoSEQ multiplex PCR; TCRdb holds only in-frame clones, not every one. The sample has approximately 59,000 clones, around nine tenths seen once. The source of the sample is a study of T cell changes during pregnancy in multiple sclerosis. The sequencing used peripheral blood, collected in the third trimester of pregnancy. The sequence came from a female donor in good health, enrolled as a control in a pregnancy study. This rearrangement joins TRBV9 to TRBJ2-2; D unclear. The CDR3 sequence is CASNLQSTGELFF. CDR3 nucleotides: TGTGCCAGCAACTTACAGAGCACCGGGGAGCTGTTTTTT.